The 21 T cell receptor beta chains below all came from one sample that was sequenced in a study of Ad26.COV2.S vaccination and SARS-CoV-2 variants. Treatment noted: around 19 received Ad26.COV2.S at low or high dose, single or two shots; 5 received placebo; per-sample allocation not given. The study sampled participants on day 63 after the first vaccine or placebo injection. Produced via immunoSEQ multiplex PCR; TCRdb's table is partial and in-frame only. The data hold 450,000 to 550,000 clones, with 89% observed a single time. Sequences were derived from peripheral blood, sampled in a trial of Ad26.COV2.S vaccine versus placebo. These receptors all come from a person between 18 and 60 years old who received the Ad26.COV2.S COVID-19 vaccine or a placebo.

This clone has only a few counts. The V call is TRBV7-9, the J call TRBJ2-7, with D perhaps matching TRBD1 (5 bases). V was pared by 2 bases and J by 3 bases, with 11 bases between. Germline V gene lookup returns CDR1 SEHNR and CDR2 FQNEAQ (reference sequence). CDR3 length: 14 amino acids. This chain's CDR3 is CASSLSGFRYEQYF. In DNA, the CDR3 is TGTGCCAGCAGCTTATCAGGGTTTCGCTACGAGCAGTACTTC.

The CDR3 is CASRDRLLRGYTF. DNA of the CDR3: TGTGCCAGCAGGGACAGGCTTCTTCGTGGCTACACCTTC. The V and J genes are TRBV28 and TRBJ1-2; 7 bases fit TRBD1. CDR3 size: 13 residues. CDR1 MDHEN and CDR2 SYDVKM come from the germline V gene. V lost 6 bases to trimming and J lost 7 bases; unmatched junction nucleotides: 8.

The chain has TRBV5-6 and TRBJ1-4, with D possibly being TRBD1 (5 bases). Germline loops: CDR1 SGHDT, CDR2 YYEEEE. This CDR3 region has 12 residues. The ends were cut back, 4 bases at V and 7 bases at J, with 8 bases in the middle. The CDR3 protein is CASSRDPEKLFF. DNA for the CDR3: TGTGCCAGCAGCCGGGACCCTGAAAAACTGTTTTTT.

The V call is TRBV2, the J call TRBJ2-3; TRBD2 matches 7 bases. V lost 3 bases to trimming and J lost 5 bases; unmatched junction nucleotides: 8. The CDR3 has 15 residues. The germline V gene encodes CDR1 SNHLY and CDR2 FYNNEI. The DNA for the CDR3 is TGTGCCAGCAGTGACCCCGGGACTAAAAGAGATACGCAGTATTTT. As protein: CASSDPGTKRDTQYF.

The rearrangement links TRBV5-4 to TRBJ1-3; no firm D call. CDR1 SGHNT and CDR2 YYREEE come from the germline V gene (reference sequence). This CDR3 contains 17 residues. With 0 bases removed from V and 0 bases from J, the gap between germline ends came to 13 bases. The DNA for the CDR3 is TGTGCCAGCAGCTTGGGCCAGCGCACATTCTCTGGAAACACCATATATTTT. Translation: CASSLGQRTFSGNTIYF.

The chain carries TRBV14 and TRBJ1-2, with 7 bases fitting TRBD1. CDR3 length: 12 residues. From germline, CDR1 is SGHDN and CDR2 FVKESK. The ends lost 4 bases at V and 7 bases at J; junction bases unmatched: 3. CDR3 in amino acids: CASSLSGGGYTF. CDR3 in DNA: TGTGCCAGCAGCCTATCAGGGGGTGGCTACACCTTC.

This sequence joins TRBV18 and TRBJ1-5; D unclear. The germline CDR1 and CDR2 sequences are KGHSH and LQKENI. V gave up 1 base and J gave up 1 base, with 8 bases separating them. This CDR3 is built from 15 residues. CDR3 in DNA: TGTGCCAGCTCACCACGGGGTGCGAGCAATCAGCCCCAGCATTTT. Translated: CASSPRGASNQPQHF. The variable domain in full, completed from reference TRBV18 and TRBJ1-5, reads NAGVMQNPRHLVRRRGQEARLRCSPMKGHSHVYWYRQLPEEGLKFMVYLQKENIIDESGMPKERFSAEFPKEGPSILRIQQVVRGDSAAYFCASSPRGASNQPQHFGDGTRLSIL.

This chain connects TRBV2 to TRBJ2-1; D might be TRBD1 or TRBD2, each matching 5 bases. The CDR3 loop spans 16 amino acids. Germline CDR1 SNHLY, CDR2 FYNNEI. V lost 4 bases and J 5 bases, leaving 18 bases between the germline ends. Here the CDR3 reads CASSGGLRDQNNEQFF. CDR3 in DNA: TGTGCCAGCAGTGGGGGTCTCCGGGACCAAAACAATGAGCAGTTCTTC. Variable domain in full (rest from reference TRBV2 and TRBJ2-1): EPEVTQTPSHQVTQMGQEVILRCVPISNHLYFYWYRQILGQKVEFLVSFYNNEISEKSEIFDDQFSVERPDGSNFTLKIRSTKLEDSAMYFCASSGGLRDQNNEQFFGPGTRLTVL.

The chain joins TRBV6-5 to TRBJ1-1, with 7 bases that match TRBD1. Trimming took 4 bases from V and 4 from J; bases not matched to a gene: 3. Germline CDR1 reads MNHEY; CDR2 reads SVGAGI. This CDR3 spans 13 amino acids. DNA for the CDR3: TGTGCCAGCAGTTTTACAGGGGCCACTGAAGCTTTCTTT. This encodes CASSFTGATEAFF.

Only a few counts were recorded for this clone. The V and J genes are TRBV4-1 and TRBJ1-5, with D possibly TRBD1 on 5 matching bases. The CDR3 consists of 18 residues. Trimming cost V 6 bases and J 2 bases, with 23 bases left between them. The V gene's germline CDR1 is MGHRA and CDR2 YSYEKL. Written as DNA, the CDR3 is TGCGCCAGCAGGGTTCTCGGGGCAGGGTATTTTGGCAATCAGCCCCAGCATTTT. Its protein product is CASRVLGAGYFGNQPQHF.

This clone was seen a few times. This chain connects TRBV11-2 to TRBJ1-5; D is undetermined. This CDR3 contains 14 residues. Germline CDR1 is SGHAT and CDR2 is FQNNGV. Trimming shortened V by 1 base and J by 2 bases, and 6 bases separated the two germline ends. The CDR3 region has the DNA TGTGCCAGCAGCTTAGGGTATGGCAATCAGCCCCAGCATTTT. Its translation is CASSLGYGNQPQHF.

This chain connects TRBV4-1 to TRBJ1-1; perhaps TRBD1 as D (6 bases). Germline V gene lookup returns CDR1 MGHRA and CDR2 YSYEKL. Trimming removed 0 bases from V and 10 bases from J, with 18 bases in between. The CDR3 has 15 residues. The DNA of the CDR3 is TGCGCCAGCAGCCAAGAAGGGTTGGGGGGGCTCCGAGCTTTCTTT. Its protein is CASSQEGLGGLRAFF.

The chain is built from TRBV27 and TRBJ2-3; D is unresolved. V was trimmed by 4 bases and J by 0 bases, leaving 8 bases between them. The length of the CDR3 is 14 residues. From germline, CDR1 is MNHEY and CDR2 SMNVEV (reference sequence). The CDR3 bases are TGTGCCAGCAGTTCTGGCTTTAGCACAGATACGCAGTATTTT. Residues: CASSSGFSTDTQYF.

The rearrangement uses TRBV6-2 or TRBV6-3 and TRBJ2-7; TRBD1 is a possible D gene (6 bases). Trimming shortened V by 2 bases and J by 3 bases, and 8 bases separated the two germline ends. This CDR3 comprises 13 residues. Germline loops: CDR1 MNHEY, CDR2 SVGEGT. CDR3 amino acids: CASSYRGSYEQYV. In nucleotides, the CDR3 is TGTGCCAGCAGTTACAGGGGGAGCTACGAGCAGTACGTC.

This chain connects TRBV28 to TRBJ2-5; tentatively, D is TRBD2 (6 bases). V was clipped by 2 bases and J by 0 bases, with 7 bases between them. Germline values: CDR1 MDHEN, CDR2 SYDVKM. The CDR3 has 14 amino acids. The CDR3 DNA follows: TGTGCCAGCAGTTTAACTAGCCACCAAGAGACCCAGTACTTC. It is translated as CASSLTSHQETQYF.

The gene calls are TRBV7-3 and TRBJ2-3, with D perhaps TRBD2 (5 bases). Germline V gene data show CDR1 as SGHTA and CDR2 as FQGTGA. The CDR3 has 15 amino acids. V was pared by 5 bases and J by 0 bases, with 12 bases between. The CDR3 DNA is TGTGCCAGCAGCCTGGACTTGACAAGCACAGATACGCAGTATTTT. It codes for CASSLDLTSTDTQYF.

The genes are TRBV19 and TRBJ1-1; D unresolved. This CDR3 contains 15 residues. V dropped 4 bases and J dropped 5 bases, with 17 bases sitting between them. Germline-derived CDR1 and CDR2 are LNHDA and SQIVND (reference sequence). The CDR3 region is CASSTRPGLGTEAFF. The CDR3 DNA follows: TGTGCCAGTAGTACCCGACCTGGACTGGGAACTGAAGCTTTCTTT.

V usage is TRBV5-4 and J usage is TRBJ1-1, with 8 bases identical to TRBD1. After removal of 10 bases from V and 6 bases from J, the junction contained 8 bases not matched to a gene. The length of the CDR3 is 12 residues. Per the germline V gene, CDR1 is SGHNT and CDR2 is YYREEE (reference sequence). The CDR3 sequence is CAGQGLGAEAFF. As DNA, the CDR3 is TGTGCCGGACAGGGCCTCGGCGCTGAAGCTTTCTTT.

This clone was seen once. The chain links TRBV7-8 to TRBJ1-3, with D unresolved. Between the trimmed V and J ends, which lost 5 bases and 2 bases, there was a span of 16 bases. CDR3 length: 16 amino acids. CDR1 and CDR2 (germline): SGHVS, FQNEAQ. The CDR3 DNA is TGTGCCAGCAGCCCCATCATCGTAATGACTGGAAACACCATATATTTT. Protein sequence: CASSPIIVMTGNTIYF.

The genes are TRBV2 and TRBJ2-3; TRBD1 matches 10 bases. There are 12 residues in the CDR3. Trimming removed 4 bases from V and 13 bases from J; junction bases left unmatched: 5. Germline lookup yields CDR1 SNHLY and CDR2 FYNNEI. In nucleotides, the CDR3 is TGTGCCAGCAGTGGCTCGACAGGGGGCGAGTATTTT. Residues: CASSGSTGGEYF.

The rearrangement links TRBV5-4 to TRBJ2-7, with D unresolved. The CDR3 runs 14 residues. V lost 0 bases and J 5 bases, leaving 12 bases between the germline ends. Germline CDR1 SGHNT, CDR2 YYREEE (reference sequence). CDR3 protein: CASSLVGGSDEQYV. CDR3 coding DNA: TGTGCCAGCAGCTTGGTGGGTGGTTCGGACGAGCAGTACGTC.